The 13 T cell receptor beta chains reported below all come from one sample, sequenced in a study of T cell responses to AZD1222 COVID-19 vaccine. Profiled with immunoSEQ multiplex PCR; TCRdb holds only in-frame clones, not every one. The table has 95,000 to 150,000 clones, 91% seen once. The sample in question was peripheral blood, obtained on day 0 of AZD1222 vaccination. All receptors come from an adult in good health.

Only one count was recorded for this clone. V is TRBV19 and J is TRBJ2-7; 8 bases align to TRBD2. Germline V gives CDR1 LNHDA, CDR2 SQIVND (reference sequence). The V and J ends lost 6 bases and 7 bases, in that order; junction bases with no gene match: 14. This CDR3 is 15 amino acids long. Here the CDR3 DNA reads TGTGCCAGTAGCTTAAAATTTTCGGGGGGGCAAGAGCAGTACTTC. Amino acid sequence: CASSLKFSGGQEQYF.

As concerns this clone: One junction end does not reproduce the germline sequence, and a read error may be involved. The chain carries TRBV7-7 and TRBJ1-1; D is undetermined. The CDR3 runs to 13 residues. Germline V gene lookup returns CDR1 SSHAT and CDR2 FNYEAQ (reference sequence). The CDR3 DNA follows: TGTGCTAGCAGCTTAAGTTGGGGCACTGAAGCTTTCTTT. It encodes CASSLSWGTEAFF.

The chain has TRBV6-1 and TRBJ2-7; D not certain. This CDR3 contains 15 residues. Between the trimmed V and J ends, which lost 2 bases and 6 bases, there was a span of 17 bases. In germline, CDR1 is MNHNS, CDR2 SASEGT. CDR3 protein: CASSEPSTSLGEQYF. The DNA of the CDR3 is TGTGCCAGCAGTGAACCGTCCACTTCCCTTGGCGAGCAGTACTTC.

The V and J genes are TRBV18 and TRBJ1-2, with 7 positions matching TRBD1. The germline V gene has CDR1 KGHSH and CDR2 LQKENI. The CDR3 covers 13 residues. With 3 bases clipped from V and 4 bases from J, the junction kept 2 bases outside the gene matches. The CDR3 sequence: CASSPTGPYGYTF. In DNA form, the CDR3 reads TGTGCCAGCTCACCGACAGGGCCCTATGGCTACACCTTC.

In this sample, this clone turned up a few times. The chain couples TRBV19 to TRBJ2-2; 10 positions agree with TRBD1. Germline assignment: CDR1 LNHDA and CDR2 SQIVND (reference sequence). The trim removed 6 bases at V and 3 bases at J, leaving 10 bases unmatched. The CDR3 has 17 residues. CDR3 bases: TGTGCCAGTAGAGGGGGACAGGGGATAATAGACACCGGGGAGCTGTTTTTT. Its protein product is CASRGGQGIIDTGELFF.

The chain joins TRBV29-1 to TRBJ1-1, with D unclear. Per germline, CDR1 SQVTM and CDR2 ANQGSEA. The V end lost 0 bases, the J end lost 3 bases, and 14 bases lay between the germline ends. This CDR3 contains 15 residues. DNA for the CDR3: TGCAGCGTTGAAGAGCATGGAGGGCGGGACACTGAAGCTTTCTTT. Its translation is CSVEEHGGRDTEAFF.

The CDR3 nucleotides are TGTGCCAGCAGCCCGGACAGGGTCTTGAACACTGAAGCTTTCTTT. This encodes CASSPDRVLNTEAFF. The chain carries TRBV7-9 and TRBJ1-1; 8 bases fit TRBD1. CDR1 SEHNR and CDR2 FQNEAQ come from the germline V gene (reference sequence). V lost 5 bases to trimming and J lost 0 bases; unmatched junction nucleotides: 5. The CDR3 totals 15 residues.

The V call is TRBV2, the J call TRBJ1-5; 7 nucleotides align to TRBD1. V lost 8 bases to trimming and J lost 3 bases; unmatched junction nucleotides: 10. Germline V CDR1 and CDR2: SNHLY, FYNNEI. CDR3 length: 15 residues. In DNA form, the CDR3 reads TGTGCCAGCTGTAGCCGGGACAGAAACAATCAGCCCCAGCATTTT. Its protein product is CASCSRDRNNQPQHF.

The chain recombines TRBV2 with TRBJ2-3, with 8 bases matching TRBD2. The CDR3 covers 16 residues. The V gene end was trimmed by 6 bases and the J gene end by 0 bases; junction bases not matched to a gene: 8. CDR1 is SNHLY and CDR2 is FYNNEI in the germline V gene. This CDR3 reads CASRSITSGSTDTQYF. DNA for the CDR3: TGTGCCAGCAGATCAATTACTAGCGGTAGCACAGATACGCAGTATTTT.

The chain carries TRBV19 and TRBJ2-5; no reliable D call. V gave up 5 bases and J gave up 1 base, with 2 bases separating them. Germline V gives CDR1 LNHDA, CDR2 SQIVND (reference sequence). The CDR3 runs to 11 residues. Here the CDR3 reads CASSAQETQYF. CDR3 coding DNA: TGTGCCAGTAGTGCCCAAGAGACCCAGTACTTC.

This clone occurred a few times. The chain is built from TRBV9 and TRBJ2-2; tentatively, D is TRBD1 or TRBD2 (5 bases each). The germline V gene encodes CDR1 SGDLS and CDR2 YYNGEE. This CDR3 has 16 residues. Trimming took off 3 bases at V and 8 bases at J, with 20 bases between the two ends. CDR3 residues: CASSAPGRQILGELFF. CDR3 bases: TGTGCCAGCAGCGCCCCTGGGAGACAGATTTTGGGGGAGCTGTTTTTT.

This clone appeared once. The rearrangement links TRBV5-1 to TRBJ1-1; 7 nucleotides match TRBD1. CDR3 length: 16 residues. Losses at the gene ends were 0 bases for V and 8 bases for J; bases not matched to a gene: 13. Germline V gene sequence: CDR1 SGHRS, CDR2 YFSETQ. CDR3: CASSLEGATRQGEAFF. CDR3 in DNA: TGCGCCAGCAGCTTGGAGGGGGCGACACGCCAAGGCGAAGCTTTCTTT.

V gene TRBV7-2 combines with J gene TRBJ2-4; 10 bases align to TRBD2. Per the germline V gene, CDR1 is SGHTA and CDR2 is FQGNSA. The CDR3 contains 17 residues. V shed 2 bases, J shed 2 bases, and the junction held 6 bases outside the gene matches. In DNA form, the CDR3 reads TGTGCCAGCAGCTTATCAGCGGGAGGGATCCCCAAAAACATTCAGTACTTC. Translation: CASSLSAGGIPKNIQYF.